Shown below are 5 T cell receptor beta chains from a single sample sequenced in a study of blood T cells in healthy people across ages. Alongside a J-beta primer mix, a sample-barcoded 5' primer served in a second PCR lasting roughly 6 to 12 cycles. Each CDR3 protein is one row after TCRdb ran MiXCR on the 5' RACE reads. This sample has nearly 800,000 distinct CDR3 sequences, with around a quarter found just once. In addition, the sample was reused for a study of T cells of mothers and their children.

The material sequenced was blood. Source of these receptors: a boy aged 5-17 years in good health.

There are a few counts of this clonotype. V usage is TRBV14 and J usage is TRBJ2-6; D is perhaps TRBD2 (6 bases). The CDR3 spans 16 residues. V lost 4 bases and J lost 7, with 17 bases in between. Germline V CDR1 and CDR2: SGHDN, FVKESK. This chain's CDR3 is CASSRPGGGPANVLTF. DNA for the CDR3: TGTGCCAGCAGCCGCCCGGGTGGAGGGCCTGCCAACGTCCTGACTTTC.

This clonotype has only a few counts. The V gene is TRBV6-2 or TRBV6-3, the J gene TRBJ2-1; D possibly corresponds to TRBD2 (5 bases). The V and J ends lost 0 bases and 5 bases respectively, with 5 bases between them. The CDR3 covers 13 residues. Germline lookup yields CDR1 MNHEY and CDR2 SVGEGT. The CDR3 bases are TGTGCCAGCAGTTACTCGGAGGACAATGAGCAGTTCTTC. The encoded protein is CASSYSEDNEQFF.

The rearrangement uses TRBV2 and TRBJ2-5; tentatively, D is TRBD1 or TRBD2 (6 bases each). The DNA end favors TRBJ2-1, so the J call may be wrong. The germline V gene encodes CDR1 SNHLY and CDR2 FYNNEI. There are 18 residues in the CDR3. CDR3 sequence (DNA): TGTGCCAGCAGAAGGGGGGTGGGCCCAGTGGGTCGCTACAATGAGCAGTTCTTC. The encoded protein is CASRRGVGPVGRYNEQFF.

The chain combines TRBV30 with TRBJ1-2; tentative D call: TRBD1 (5 bases). V lost 1 base, J lost 6 bases, and 12 bases lay in between. CDR3 length: 13 amino acids. Per the germline V gene, CDR1 is GTSNPN and CDR2 is SVGIG (reference sequence). CDR3 in amino acids: CAWSDGGINGYTF. CDR3 DNA sequence: TGTGCCTGGAGTGATGGGGGGATAAATGGCTACACCTTC.

In this sample, this clonotype turned up a few times. The chain joins TRBV29-1 to TRBJ2-5; TRBD2 is a possible D gene (7 bases). This CDR3 region has 11 residues. Germline V gene data show CDR1 as SQVTM and CDR2 as ANQGSEA. The germline V and J ends were trimmed by 6 bases and 5 bases, with 10 bases remaining between them. The CDR3 nucleotides are TGCAGCGTGAGGGGGGGGGAGACCCAGTACTTC. Protein sequence: CSVRGGETQYF.